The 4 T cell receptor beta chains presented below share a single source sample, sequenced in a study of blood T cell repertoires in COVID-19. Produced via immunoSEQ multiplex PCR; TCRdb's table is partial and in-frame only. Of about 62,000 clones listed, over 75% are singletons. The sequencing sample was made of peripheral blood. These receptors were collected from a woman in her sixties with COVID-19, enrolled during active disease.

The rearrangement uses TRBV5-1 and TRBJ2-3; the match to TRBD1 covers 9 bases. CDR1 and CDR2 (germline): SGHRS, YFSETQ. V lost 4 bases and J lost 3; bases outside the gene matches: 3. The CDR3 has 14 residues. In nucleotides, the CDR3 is TGCGCCAGCAGCCCGGGACAGGGTACAGATACGCAGTATTTT. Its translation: CASSPGQGTDTQYF.

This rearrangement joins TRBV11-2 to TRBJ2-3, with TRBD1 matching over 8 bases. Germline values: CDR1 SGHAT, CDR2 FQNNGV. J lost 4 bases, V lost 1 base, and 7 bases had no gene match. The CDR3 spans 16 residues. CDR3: CASSLAGTGFSDTQYF. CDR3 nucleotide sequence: TGTGCCAGCAGCTTAGCGGGGACAGGATTCTCAGATACGCAGTATTTT.

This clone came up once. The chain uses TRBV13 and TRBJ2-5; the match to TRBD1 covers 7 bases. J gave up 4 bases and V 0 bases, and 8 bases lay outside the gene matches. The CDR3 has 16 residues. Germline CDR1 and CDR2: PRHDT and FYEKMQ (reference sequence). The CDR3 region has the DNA TGTGCCAGCAGCTTAGGGGGAACGACAGGGTCAGAGACCCAGTACTTC. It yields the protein CASSLGGTTGSETQYF.

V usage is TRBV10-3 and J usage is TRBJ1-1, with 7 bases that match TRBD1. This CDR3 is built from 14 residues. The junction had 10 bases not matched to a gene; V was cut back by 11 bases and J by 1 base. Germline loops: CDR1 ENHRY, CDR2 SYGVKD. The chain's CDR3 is CALRDRGPNTEAFF. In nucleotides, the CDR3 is TGTGCCCTCCGGGACAGAGGACCGAACACTGAAGCTTTCTTT.